This T cell receptor (beta chain) was retrieved from a study of blood T cell repertoires in COVID-19. Study-wide context: COVID-19 samples, acute and convalescent, were from the United States, Italy and Spain. The cDNA or gDNA used as material had been derived from T cells, B-cell-depleted T cells, or PBMCs.

Authors' processing steps: Reference gene primer amplification gave nucleated cell count estimates. TCRdb's copy holds only in-frame clones and misses some; the assay was immunoSEQ multiplex PCR. V, J and clone size were drawn from that table, and D and trimming were deduced from the DNA. The sample contains under 200,000 clones, roughly 87% of which appear only once. The CDR3 covers 16 residues. From germline, CDR1 is LNHDA and CDR2 SQIVND (reference sequence). Trimming stripped 6 bases from V and 0 bases from J, with 15 bases between. Material: peripheral blood. This clonotype was obtained from a man aged 60-69 years with active or convalescent COVID-19. The chain employs TRBV19 and TRBJ1-5; D is possibly TRBD1 (5 bases). The CDR3 nucleotides read TGTGCCAGTAGCACTGGGACTTATGATAGCAATCAGCCCCAGCATTTT. This gives the protein CASSTGTYDSNQPQHF.